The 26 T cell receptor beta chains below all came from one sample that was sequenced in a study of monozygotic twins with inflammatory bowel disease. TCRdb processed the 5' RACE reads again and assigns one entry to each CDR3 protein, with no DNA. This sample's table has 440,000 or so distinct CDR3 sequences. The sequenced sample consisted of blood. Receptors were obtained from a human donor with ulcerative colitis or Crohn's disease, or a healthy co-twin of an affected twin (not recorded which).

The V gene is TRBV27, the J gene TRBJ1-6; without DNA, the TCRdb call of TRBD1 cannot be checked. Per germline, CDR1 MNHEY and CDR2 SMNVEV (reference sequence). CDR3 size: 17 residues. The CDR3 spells CASSYIPQGNYNSPLHF.

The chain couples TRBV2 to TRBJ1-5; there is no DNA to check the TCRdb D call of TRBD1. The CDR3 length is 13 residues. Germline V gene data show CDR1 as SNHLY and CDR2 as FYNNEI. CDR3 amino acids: CASKKTGDQPQHF.

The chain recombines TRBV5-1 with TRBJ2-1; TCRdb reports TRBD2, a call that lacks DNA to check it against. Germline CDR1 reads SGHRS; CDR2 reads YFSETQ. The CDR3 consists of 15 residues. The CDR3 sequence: CASSRTRAVNNEQFF. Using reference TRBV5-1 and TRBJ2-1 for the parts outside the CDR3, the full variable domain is KAGVTQTPRYLIKTRGQQVTLSCSPISGHRSVSWYQQTPGQGLQFLFEYFSETQRNKGNFPGRFSGRQFSNSRSEMNVSTLELGDSALYLCASSRTRAVNNEQFFGPGTRLTVL.

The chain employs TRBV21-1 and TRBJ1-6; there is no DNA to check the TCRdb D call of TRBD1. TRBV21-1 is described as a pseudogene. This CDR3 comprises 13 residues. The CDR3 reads CASTLWAPTPLHF.

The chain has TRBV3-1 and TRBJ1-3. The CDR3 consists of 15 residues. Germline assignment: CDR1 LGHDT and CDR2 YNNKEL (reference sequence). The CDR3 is CASTPMVGTGNTIYF.

The CDR3 is CASSWGQRWTGELFF. The chain couples TRBV12-3 or TRBV12-4 to TRBJ2-2; the D gene TCRdb calls, TRBD1, cannot be checked with no DNA. This CDR3 contains 15 residues.

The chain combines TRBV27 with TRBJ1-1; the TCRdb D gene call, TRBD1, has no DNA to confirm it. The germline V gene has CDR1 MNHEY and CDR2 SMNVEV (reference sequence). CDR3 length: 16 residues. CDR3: CASSRAPDRGGTEAFF.

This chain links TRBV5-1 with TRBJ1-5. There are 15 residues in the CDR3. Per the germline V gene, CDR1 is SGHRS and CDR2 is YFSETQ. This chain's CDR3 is CASREDPYSNQPQHF.

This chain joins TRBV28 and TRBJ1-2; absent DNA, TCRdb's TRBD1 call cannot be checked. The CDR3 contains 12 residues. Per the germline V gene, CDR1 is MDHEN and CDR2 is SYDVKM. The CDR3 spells CASSRTGVGYTF.

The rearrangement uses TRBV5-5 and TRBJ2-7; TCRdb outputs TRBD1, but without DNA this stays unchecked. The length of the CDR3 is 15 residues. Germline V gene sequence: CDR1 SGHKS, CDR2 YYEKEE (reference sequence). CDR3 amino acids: CASSLGDRVVYEQYF.

CDR3 region: CASSLDAMETQYF. This chain uses TRBV7-9 with TRBJ2-5. CDR3 length: 13 amino acids. Germline CDR1 SEHNR, CDR2 FQNEAQ (reference sequence).

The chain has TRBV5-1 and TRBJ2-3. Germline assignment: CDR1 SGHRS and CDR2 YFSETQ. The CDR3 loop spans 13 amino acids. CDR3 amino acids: CASSLGRTDTQYF.

CDR3 sequence: CASSVTSGGTEAFF. The chain is built from TRBV9 and TRBJ1-1. The germline V gene has CDR1 SGDLS and CDR2 YYNGEE. This CDR3 comprises 14 residues.

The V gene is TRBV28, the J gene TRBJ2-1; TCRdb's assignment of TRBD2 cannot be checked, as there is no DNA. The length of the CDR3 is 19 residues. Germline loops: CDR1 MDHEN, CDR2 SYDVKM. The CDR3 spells CASSRTGTSGRALRGEQFF.

The CDR3 sequence is CSASLGLNVDTQYF. V gene TRBV20-1 combines with J gene TRBJ2-3. Per the germline V gene, CDR1 is DFQATT and CDR2 is SNEGSKA (reference sequence). The CDR3 contains 14 residues.

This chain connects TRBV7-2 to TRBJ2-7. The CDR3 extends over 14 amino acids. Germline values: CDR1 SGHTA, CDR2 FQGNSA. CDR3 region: CASSLFVSVYEQYF.

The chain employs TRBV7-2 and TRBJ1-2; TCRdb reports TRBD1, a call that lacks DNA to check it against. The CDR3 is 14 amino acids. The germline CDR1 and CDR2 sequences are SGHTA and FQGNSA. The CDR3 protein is CASSFDGPPYGYTF.

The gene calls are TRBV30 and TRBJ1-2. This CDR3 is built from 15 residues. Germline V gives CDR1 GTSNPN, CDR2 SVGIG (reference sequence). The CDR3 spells CAWSVLGGTAGGYTF.

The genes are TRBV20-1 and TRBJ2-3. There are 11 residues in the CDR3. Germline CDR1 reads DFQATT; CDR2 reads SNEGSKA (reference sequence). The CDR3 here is CSARATDTQYF.

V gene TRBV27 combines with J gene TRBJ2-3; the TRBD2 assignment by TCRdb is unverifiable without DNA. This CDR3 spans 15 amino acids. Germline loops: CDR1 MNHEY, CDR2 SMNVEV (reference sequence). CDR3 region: CASSLVAESTDTQYF.

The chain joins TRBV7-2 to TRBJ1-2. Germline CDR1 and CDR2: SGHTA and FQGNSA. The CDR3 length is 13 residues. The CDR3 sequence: CASSQSQGGGYTF.

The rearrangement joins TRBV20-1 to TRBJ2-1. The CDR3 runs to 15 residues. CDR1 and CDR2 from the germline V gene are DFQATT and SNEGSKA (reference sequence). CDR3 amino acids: CSARGILSSYNEQFF.

The CDR3 region is CASSSTGVEAF. The chain is built from TRBV7-2 and TRBJ1-2; the TRBD1 assignment by TCRdb is unverifiable without DNA. From germline, CDR1 is SGHTA and CDR2 FQGNSA. CDR3 length equals 11 residues.

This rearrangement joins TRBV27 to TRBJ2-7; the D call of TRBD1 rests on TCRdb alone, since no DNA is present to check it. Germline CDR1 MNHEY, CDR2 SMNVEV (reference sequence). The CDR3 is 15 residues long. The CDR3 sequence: CASSQGTGTAYEQYF.

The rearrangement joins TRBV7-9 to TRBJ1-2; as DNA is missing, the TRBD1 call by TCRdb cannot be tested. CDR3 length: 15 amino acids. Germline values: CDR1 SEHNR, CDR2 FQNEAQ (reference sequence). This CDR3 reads CASSLAGTEFYGYTF. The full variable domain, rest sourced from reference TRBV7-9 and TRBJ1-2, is DTGVSQNPRHKITKRGQNVTFRCDPISEHNRLYWYRQTLGQGPEFLTYFQNEAQLEKSRLLSDRFSAERPKGSFSTLEIQRTEQGDSAMYLCASSLAGTEFYGYTFGSGTRLTVV.

The CDR3 reads CASSDRGGYEQYF. The chain couples TRBV12-3 or TRBV12-4 to TRBJ2-7; TCRdb lists TRBD1, though no DNA is available to test this call. This CDR3 spans 13 amino acids.